Reported below is one T cell receptor beta chain. The antigen remains undetermined. Measured with immunoSEQ multiplex PCR; TCRdb has only the in-frame clones, and not every one. This table has some 81,000 clones, 70% to 90% appearing once. The CDR3 consists of 13 residues. With 7 bases removed from V and 5 bases from J, the gap between germline ends came to 11 bases. In germline, CDR1 is SNHLY, CDR2 FYNNEI. This specimen comes from a study of OX40 agonist ivuxolimab in advanced cancers. Points from the study as a whole: Average numbers of expanded clones were greater in CD8+ T cells than in CD4+. Among the nonresponders, some also had low normalized T-cell clonal expansion.

The sample here was CD4+ or CD8+ T cells sorted from blood, taken in a trial of the OX40 agonist ivuxolimab. The receptor comes from an adult with an advanced solid tumor such as melanoma, head and neck, liver or kidney cancer. This chain uses TRBV2 with TRBJ2-2, with a tentative D call TRBD1 (5 bases). CDR3 nucleotides: TGTGCCAGCACTAGGGCAGGGACCGGGGAGCTGTTTTTT. Amino acids: CASTRAGTGELFF.